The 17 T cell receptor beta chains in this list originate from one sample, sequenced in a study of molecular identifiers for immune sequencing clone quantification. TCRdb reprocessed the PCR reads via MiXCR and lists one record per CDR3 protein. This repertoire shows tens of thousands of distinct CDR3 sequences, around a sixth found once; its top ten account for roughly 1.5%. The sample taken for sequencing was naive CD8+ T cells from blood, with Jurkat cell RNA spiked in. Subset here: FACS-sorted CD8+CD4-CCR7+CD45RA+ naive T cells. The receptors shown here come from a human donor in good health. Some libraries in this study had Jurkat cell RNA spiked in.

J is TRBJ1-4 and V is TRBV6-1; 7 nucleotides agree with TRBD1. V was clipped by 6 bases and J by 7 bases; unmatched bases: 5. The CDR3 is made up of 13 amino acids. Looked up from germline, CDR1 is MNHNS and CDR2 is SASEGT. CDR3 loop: CASREAGGEKLFF. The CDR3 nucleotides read TGTGCCAGCAGGGAGGCAGGGGGTGAAAAACTGTTTTTT.

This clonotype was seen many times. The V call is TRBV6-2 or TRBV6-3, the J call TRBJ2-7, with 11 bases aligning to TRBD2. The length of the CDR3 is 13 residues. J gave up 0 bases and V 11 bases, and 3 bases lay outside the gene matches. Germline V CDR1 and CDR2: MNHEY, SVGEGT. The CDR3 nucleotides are TGTGCCGGAACTAGCGGGAGCTCCTACGAGCAGTACTTC. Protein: CAGTSGSSYEQYF.

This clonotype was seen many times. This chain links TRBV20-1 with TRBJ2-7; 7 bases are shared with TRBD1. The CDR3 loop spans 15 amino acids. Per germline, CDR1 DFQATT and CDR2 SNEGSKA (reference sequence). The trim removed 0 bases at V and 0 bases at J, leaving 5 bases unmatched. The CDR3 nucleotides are TGCAGTGCTAGAGATTCCCGGGACAGCTCCTACGAGCAGTACTTC. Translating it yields CSARDSRDSSYEQYF.

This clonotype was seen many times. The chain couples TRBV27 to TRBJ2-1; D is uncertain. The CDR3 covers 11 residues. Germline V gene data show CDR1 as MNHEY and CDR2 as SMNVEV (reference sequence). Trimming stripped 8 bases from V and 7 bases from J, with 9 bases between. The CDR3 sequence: CASRGWNEQFF. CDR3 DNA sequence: TGTGCCAGCCGAGGCTGGAATGAGCAGTTCTTC.

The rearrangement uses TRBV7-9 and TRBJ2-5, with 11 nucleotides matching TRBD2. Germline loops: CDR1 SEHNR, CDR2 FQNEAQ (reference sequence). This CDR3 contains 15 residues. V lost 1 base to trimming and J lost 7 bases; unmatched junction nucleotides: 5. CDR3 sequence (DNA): TGTGCCAGCAGCTTAGTTACGGGACTAGCGGTGACCCAGTACTTC. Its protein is CASSLVTGLAVTQYF.

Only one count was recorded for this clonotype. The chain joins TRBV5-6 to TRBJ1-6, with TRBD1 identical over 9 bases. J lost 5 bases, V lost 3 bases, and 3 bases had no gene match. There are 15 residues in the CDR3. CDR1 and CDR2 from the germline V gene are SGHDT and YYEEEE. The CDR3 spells CASSWGDRDNSPLHF. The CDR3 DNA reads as TGTGCCAGCAGCTGGGGGGACAGGGATAATTCACCCCTCCACTTT.

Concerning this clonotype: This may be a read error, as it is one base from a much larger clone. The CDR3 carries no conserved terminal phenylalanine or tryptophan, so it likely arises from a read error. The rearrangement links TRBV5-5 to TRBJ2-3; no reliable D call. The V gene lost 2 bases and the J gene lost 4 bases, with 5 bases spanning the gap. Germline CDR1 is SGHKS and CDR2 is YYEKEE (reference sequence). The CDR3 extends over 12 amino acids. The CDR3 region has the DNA TGTGCCAGCAGCTTCAGCGCAGATACGCAGTATCTT. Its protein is CASSFSADTQYL.

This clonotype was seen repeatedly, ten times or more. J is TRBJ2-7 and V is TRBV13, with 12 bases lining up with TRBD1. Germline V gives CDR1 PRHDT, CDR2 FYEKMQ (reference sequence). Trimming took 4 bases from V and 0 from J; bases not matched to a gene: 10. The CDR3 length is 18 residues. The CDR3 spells CASSSKGTGGFSSYEQYF. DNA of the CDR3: TGTGCCAGCAGCTCGAAGGGGACAGGGGGCTTTAGCTCCTACGAGCAGTACTTC.

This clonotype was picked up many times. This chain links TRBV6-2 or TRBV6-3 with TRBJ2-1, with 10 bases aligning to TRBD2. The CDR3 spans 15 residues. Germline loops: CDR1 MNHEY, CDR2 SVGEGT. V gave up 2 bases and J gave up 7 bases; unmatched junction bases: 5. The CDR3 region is CASSYLAGVGNEQFF. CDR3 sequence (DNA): TGTGCCAGCAGTTACCTAGCGGGAGTAGGTAATGAGCAGTTCTTC.

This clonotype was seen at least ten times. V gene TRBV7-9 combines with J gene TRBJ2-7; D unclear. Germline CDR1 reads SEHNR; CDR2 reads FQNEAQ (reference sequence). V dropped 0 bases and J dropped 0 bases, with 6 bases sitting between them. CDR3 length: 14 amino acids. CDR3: CASSLAEFSYEQYF. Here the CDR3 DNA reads TGTGCCAGCAGCTTAGCGGAGTTCTCCTACGAGCAGTACTTC.

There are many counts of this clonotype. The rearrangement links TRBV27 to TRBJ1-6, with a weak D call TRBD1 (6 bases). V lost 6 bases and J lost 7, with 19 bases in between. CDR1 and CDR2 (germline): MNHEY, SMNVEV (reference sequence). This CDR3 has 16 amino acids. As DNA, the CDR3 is TGTGCCAGCAGCCCATCTGGGGGCCACCTAAATTCACCCCTCCACTTT. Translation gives CASSPSGGHLNSPLHF.

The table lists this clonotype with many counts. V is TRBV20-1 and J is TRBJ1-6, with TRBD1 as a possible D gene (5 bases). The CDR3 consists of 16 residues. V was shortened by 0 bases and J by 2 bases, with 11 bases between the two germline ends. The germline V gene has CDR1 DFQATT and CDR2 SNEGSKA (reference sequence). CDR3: CSARDVRDPYNSPLHF. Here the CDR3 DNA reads TGCAGTGCTAGAGATGTCAGGGACCCCTATAATTCACCCCTCCACTTT.

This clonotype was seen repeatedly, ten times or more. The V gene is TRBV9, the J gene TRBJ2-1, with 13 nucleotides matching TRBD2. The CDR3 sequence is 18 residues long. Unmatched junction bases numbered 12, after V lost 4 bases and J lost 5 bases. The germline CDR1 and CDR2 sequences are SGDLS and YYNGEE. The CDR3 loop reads CASSTRTSGSLRDNEQFF. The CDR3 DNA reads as TGTGCCAGCAGCACACGGACTAGCGGGAGTCTACGTGACAATGAGCAGTTCTTC.

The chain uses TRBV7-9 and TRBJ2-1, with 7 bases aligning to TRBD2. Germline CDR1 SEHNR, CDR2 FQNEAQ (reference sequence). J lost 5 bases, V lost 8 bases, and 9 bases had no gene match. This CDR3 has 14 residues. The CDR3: CASSGDYDHNEQFF. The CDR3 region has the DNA TGTGCCAGCTCCGGGGACTACGACCACAATGAGCAGTTCTTC.

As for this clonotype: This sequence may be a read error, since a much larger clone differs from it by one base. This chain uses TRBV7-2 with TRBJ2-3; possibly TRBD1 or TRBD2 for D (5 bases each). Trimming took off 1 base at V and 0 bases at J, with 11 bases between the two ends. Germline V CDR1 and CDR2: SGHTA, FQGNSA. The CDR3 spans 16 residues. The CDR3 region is CASSLVGWDSTDTQYF. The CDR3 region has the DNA TGTGCCAGCAGCTTAGTAGGCTGGGACAGCACAGATACGCAGTATTTT. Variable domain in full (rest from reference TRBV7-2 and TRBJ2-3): GAGVSQSPSNKVTEKGKDVELRCDPISGHTALYWYRQSLGQGLEFLIYFQGNSAPDKSGLPSDRFSAERTGGSVSTLTIQRTQQEDSAVYLCASSLVGWDSTDTQYFGPGTRLTVL.

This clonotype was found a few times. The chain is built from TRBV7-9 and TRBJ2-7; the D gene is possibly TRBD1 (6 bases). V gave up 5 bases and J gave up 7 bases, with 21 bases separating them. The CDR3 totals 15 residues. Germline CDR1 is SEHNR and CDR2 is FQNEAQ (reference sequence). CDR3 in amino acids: CASSIGAGQLREQYF. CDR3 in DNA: TGTGCCAGCAGCATAGGGGCTGGACAGCTCCGGGAGCAGTACTTC. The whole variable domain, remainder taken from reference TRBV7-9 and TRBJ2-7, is DTGVSQNPRHKITKRGQNVTFRCDPISEHNRLYWYRQTLGQGPEFLTYFQNEAQLEKSRLLSDRFSAERPKGSFSTLEIQRTEQGDSAMYLCASSIGAGQLREQYFGPGTRLTVT.

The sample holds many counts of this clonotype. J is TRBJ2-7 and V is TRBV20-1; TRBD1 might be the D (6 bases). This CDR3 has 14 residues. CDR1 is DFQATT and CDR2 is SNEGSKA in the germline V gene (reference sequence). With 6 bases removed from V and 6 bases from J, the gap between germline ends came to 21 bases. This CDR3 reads CSASPDRRGGEQYF. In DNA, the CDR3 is TGCAGTGCCTCCCCCGACAGGCGAGGGGGCGAGCAGTACTTC.